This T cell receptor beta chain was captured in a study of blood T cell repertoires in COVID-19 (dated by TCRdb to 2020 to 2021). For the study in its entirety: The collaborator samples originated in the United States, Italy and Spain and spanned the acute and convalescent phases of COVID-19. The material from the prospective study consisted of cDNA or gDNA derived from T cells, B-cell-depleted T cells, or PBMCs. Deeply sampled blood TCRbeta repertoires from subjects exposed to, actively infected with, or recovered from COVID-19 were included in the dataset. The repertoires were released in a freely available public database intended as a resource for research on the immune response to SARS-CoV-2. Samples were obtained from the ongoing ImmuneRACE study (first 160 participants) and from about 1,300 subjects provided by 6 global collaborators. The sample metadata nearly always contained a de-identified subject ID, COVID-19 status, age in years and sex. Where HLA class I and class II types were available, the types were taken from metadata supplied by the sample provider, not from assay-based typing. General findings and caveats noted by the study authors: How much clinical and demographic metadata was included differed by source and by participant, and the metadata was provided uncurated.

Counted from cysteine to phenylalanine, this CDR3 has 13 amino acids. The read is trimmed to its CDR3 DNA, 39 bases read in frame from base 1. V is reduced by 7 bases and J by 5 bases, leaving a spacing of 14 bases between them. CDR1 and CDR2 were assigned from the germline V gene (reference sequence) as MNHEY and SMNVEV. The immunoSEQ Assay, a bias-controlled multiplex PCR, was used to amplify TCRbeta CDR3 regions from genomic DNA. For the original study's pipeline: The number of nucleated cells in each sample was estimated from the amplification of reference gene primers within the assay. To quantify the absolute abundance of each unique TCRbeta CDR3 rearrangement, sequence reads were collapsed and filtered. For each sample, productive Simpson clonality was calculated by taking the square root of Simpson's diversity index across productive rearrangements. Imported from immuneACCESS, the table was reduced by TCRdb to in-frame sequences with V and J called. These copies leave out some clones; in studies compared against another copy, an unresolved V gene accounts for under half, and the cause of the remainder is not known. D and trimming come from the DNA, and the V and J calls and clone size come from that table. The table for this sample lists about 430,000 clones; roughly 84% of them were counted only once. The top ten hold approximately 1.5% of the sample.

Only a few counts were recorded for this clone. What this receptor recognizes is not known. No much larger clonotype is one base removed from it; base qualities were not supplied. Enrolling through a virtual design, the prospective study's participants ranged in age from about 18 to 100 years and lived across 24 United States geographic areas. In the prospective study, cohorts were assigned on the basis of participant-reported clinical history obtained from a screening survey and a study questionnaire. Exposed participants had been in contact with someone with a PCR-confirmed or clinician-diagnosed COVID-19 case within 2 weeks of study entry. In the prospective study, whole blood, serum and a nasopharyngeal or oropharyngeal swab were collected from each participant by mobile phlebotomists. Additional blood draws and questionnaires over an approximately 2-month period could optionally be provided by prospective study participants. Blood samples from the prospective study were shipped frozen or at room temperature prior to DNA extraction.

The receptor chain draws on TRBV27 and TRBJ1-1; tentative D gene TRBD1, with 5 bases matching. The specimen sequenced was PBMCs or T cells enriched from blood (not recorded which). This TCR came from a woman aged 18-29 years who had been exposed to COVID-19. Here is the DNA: TGTGCCAGCACTTGGGGGGGTGGGACTGAAGCTTTCTTT. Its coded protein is CASTWGGGTEAFF.